This T cell receptor (beta chain) stems from a study of blood T cell repertoires in COVID-19. Study at large: Material from acute and convalescent COVID-19 was sourced from the United States, Italy and Spain. The cDNA or gDNA used as material had been derived from T cells, B-cell-depleted T cells, or PBMCs.

Per the study methods: The assay estimated nucleated cells by amplifying reference gene primers. The table came from immunoSEQ multiplex PCR; TCRdb's copy has only in-frame clones and leaves some out. From that table come the V and J calls and clone size; the DNA was used to work out D and trimming. The sample lists fewer than 80,000 clones; around 70% were seen once. Germline V lookup: CDR1 SGHRS, CDR2 YFSETQ. The ends lost 0 bases at V and 1 base at J; junction bases unmatched: 2. The CDR3 totals 15 residues. The sample consisted of peripheral blood. This clonotype was sampled from a man aged 60-69 years with acute or convalescent COVID-19. The chain recombines TRBV5-1 with TRBJ1-1, with 8 bases lining up with TRBD1. For the CDR3, the DNA is TGCGCCAGCAGCTTGGGGACAGGGTGGAACACTGAAGCTTTCTTT. Protein sequence: CASSLGTGWNTEAFF.